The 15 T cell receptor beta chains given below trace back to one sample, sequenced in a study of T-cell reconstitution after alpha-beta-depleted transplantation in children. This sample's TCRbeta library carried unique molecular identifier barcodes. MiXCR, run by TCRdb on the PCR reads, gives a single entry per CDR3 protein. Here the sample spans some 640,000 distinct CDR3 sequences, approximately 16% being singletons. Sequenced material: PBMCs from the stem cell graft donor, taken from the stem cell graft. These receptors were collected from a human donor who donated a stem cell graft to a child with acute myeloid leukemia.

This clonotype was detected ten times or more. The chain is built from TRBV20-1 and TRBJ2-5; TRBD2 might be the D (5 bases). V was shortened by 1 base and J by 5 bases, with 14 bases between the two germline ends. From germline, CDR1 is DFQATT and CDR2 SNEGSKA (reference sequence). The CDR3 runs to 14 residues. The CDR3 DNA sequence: TGCAGTGCTAGAGCTCCCCTAGCTTCGGAGACCCAGTACTTC. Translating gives CSARAPLASETQYF.

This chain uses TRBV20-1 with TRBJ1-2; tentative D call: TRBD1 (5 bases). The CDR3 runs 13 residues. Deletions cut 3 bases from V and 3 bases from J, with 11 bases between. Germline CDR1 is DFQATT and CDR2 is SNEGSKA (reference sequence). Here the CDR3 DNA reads TGCAGTGCTAGTCTCCAGGGATACTATGGCTACACCTTC. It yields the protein CSASLQGYYGYTF.

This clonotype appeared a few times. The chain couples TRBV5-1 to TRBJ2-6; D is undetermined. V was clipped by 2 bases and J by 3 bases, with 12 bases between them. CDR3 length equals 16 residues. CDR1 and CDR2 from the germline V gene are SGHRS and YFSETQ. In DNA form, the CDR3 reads TGCGCCAGCAGCTTACTGTCTGAGGTTGGGGCCAACGTCCTGACTTTC. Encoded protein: CASSLLSEVGANVLTF.

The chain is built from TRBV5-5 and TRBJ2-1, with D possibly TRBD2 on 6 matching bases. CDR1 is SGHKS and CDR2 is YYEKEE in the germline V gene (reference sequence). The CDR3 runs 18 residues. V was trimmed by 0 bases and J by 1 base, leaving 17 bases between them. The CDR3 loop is CASSLGAGRAFSYNEQFF. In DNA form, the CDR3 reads TGTGCCAGCAGCTTGGGGGCGGGGCGGGCCTTTTCCTACAATGAGCAGTTCTTC.

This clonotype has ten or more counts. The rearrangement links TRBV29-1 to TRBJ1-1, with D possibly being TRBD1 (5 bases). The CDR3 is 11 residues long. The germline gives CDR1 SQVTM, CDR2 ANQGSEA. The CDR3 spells CSGGRGTEAFF. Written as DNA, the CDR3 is TGCAGTGGAGGTCGGGGGACTGAAGCTTTCTTT.

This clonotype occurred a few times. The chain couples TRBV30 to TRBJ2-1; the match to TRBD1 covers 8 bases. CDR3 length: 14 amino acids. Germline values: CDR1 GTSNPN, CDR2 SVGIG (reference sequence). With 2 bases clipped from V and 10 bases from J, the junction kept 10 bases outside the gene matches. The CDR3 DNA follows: TGTGCCTGGAGTATCTCAGGGACAGGTGACGAGCAGTTCTTC. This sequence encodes CAWSISGTGDEQFF.

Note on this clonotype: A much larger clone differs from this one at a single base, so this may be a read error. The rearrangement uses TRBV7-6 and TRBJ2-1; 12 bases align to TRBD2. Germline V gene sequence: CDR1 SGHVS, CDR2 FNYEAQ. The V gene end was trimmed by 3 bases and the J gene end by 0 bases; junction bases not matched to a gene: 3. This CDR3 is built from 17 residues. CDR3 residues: CASSFLAGGSSYNEQFF. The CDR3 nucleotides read TGTGCCAGCAGCTTCCTAGCGGGGGGGAGCTCCTACAATGAGCAGTTCTTC.

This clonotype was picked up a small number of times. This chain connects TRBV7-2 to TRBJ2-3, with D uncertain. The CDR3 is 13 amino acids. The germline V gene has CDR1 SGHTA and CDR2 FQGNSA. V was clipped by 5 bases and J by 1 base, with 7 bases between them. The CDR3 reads CASSPDRTDTQYF. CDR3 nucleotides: TGTGCCAGCAGCCCAGACCGCACAGATACGCAGTATTTT.

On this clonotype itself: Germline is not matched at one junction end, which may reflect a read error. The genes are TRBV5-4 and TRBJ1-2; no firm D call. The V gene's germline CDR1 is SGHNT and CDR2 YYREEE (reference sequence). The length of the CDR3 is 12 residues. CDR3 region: CASSLDNYGCTF. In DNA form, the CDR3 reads TGTGCCAGCAGCTTGGACAACTATGGCTGCACCTTC.

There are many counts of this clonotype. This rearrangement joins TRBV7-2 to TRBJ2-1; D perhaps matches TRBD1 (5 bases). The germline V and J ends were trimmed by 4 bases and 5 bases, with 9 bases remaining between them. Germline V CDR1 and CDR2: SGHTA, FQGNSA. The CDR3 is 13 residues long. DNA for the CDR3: TGTGCCAGCAGCTCCAGGACAAACAATGAGCAGTTCTTC. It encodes CASSSRTNNEQFF.

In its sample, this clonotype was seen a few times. CDR3 amino acids: CASSPRTSGQGTQYF. In DNA, the CDR3 is TGTGCCAGCAGCCCCCGGACTAGCGGACAGGGGACCCAGTACTTC. The genes are TRBV7-2 and TRBJ2-5; TRBD2 matches 10 bases. V dropped 5 bases and J dropped 7; count of bases not matched to a gene: 10. The CDR3 has 15 amino acids. The germline V gene has CDR1 SGHTA and CDR2 FQGNSA. The full variable domain, rest sourced from reference TRBV7-2 and TRBJ2-5, is GAGVSQSPSNKVTEKGKDVELRCDPISGHTALYWYRQSLGQGLEFLIYFQGNSAPDKSGLPSDRFSAERTGGSVSTLTIQRTQQEDSAVYLCASSPRTSGQGTQYFGPGTRLLVL.

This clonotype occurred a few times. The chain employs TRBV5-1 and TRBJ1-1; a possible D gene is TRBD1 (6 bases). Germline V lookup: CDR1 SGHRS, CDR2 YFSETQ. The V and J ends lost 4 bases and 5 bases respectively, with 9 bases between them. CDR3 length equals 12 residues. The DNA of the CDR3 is TGCGCCAGCAGCAAAGGGGGGACTGAAGCTTTCTTT. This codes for CASSKGGTEAFF. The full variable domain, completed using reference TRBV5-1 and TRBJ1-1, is KAGVTQTPRYLIKTRGQQVTLSCSPISGHRSVSWYQQTPGQGLQFLFEYFSETQRNKGNFPGRFSGRQFSNSRSEMNVSTLELGDSALYLCASSKGGTEAFFGQGTRLTVV.

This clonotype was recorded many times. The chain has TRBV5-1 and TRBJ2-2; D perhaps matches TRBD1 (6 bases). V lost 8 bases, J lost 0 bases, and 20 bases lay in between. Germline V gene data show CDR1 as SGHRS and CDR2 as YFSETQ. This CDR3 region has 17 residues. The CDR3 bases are TGCGCCAGTAAGCTTGCCCCCCGACAGGCGAACACCGGGGAGCTGTTTTTT. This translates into CASKLAPRQANTGELFF. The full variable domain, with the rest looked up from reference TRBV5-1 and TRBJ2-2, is KAGVTQTPRYLIKTRGQQVTLSCSPISGHRSVSWYQQTPGQGLQFLFEYFSETQRNKGNFPGRFSGRQFSNSRSEMNVSTLELGDSALYLCASKLAPRQANTGELFFGEGSRLTVL.

DNA for the CDR3: TGCGCCAGCAGTGAGTCCCACCGAGTTTTATACGAGCAGTACGTC. Protein: CASSESHRVLYEQYV. J is TRBJ2-7 and V is TRBV10-1, with D unresolved. V lost 0 bases, J lost 4 bases, and 13 bases lay in between. Germline assignment: CDR1 WNHNN and CDR2 SYGVQD (reference sequence). The CDR3 is 15 residues long.

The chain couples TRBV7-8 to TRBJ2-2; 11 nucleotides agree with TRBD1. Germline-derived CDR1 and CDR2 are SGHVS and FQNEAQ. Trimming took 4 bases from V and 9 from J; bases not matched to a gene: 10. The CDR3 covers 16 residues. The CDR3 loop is CASSSLGDRGRWELFF. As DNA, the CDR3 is TGTGCCAGCAGCTCTCTTGGGGACAGGGGGAGATGGGAGCTGTTTTTT.